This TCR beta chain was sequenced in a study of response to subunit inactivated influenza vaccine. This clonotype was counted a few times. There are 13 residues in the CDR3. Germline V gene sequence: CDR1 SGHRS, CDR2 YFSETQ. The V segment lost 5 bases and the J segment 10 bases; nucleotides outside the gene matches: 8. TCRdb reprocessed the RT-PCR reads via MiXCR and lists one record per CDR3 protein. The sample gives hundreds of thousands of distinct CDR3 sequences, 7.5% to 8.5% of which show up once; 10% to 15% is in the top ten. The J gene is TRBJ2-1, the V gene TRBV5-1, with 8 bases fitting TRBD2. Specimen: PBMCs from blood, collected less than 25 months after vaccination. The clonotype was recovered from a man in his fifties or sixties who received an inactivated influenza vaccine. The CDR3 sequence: CASRPDPGGEQFF. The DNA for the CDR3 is TGCGCCAGCAGGCCGGACCCGGGGGGGGAGCAGTTCTTC. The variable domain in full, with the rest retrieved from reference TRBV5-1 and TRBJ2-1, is KAGVTQTPRYLIKTRGQQVTLSCSPISGHRSVSWYQQTPGQGLQFLFEYFSETQRNKGNFPGRFSGRQFSNSRSEMNVSTLELGDSALYLCASRPDPGGEQFFGPGTRLTVL.